This TCR beta chain stems from a study of cytomegalovirus exposure and HLA in healthy donors. General study points: For cytomegalovirus status, the classifier reportedly gave diagnoses with high specificity and sensitivity. Later analysis placed DRB1 highest and HLA-C lowest in TCR association rates, which differed by HLA locus.

Researchers ran the PCR with 60 Vbeta and 13 Jbeta primers. Profiled with immunoSEQ multiplex PCR; TCRdb holds only in-frame clones, not every one. This table holds about 120,000 clones, approximately 81% found once. Unrecorded immune exposure was likely among donors, who were nominally healthy when sampled. Regarding this clone: Its specificity is not known.

Trimming pared 6 bases from V and 3 bases from J, leaving 8 bases between. Germline V lookup: CDR1 MDHEN, CDR2 SYDVKM. CDR3 size: 12 residues. The sequenced sample was PBMCs. The rearrangement joins TRBV28 to TRBJ1-2, with D uncertain. The TCR comes from a woman between 35 and 50 years old in good health and CMV-seronegative. DNA of the CDR3: TGTGCCAGCAGGGGCCCCTACTATGGCTACACCTTC. Its translation: CASRGPYYGYTF.